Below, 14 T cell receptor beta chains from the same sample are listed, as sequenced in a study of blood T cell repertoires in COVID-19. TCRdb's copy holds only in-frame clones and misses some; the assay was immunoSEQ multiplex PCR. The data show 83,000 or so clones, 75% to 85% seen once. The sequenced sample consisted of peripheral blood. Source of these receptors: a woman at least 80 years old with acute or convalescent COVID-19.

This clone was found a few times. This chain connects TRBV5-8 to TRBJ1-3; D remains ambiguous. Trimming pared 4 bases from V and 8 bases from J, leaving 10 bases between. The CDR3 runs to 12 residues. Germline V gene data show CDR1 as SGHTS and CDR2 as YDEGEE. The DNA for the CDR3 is TGTGCCAGCAGCCCCTCCGGGTACACCATATATTTT. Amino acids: CASSPSGYTIYF.

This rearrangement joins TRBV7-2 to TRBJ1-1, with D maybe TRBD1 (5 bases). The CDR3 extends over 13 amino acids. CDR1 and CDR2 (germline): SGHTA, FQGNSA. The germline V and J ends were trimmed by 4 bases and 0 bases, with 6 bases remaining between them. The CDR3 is CASSSTVNTEAFF. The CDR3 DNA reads TGTGCCAGCAGCTCGACAGTGAACACTGAAGCTTTCTTT.

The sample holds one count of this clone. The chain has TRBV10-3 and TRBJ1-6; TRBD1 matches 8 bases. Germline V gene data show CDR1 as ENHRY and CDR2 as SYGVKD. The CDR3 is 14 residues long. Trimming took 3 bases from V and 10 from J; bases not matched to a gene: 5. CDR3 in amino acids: CAISERQGNSPLHF. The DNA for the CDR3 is TGTGCCATCAGTGAAAGACAGGGGAACTCACCCCTCCACTTT.

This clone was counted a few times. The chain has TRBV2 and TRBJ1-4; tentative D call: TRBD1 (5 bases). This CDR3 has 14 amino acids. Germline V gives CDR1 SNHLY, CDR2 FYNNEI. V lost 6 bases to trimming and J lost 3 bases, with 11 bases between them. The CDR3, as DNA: TGTGCCAGCAGGGGGGGGTTGGCTAATGAAAAACTGTTTTTT. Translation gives CASRGGLANEKLFF.

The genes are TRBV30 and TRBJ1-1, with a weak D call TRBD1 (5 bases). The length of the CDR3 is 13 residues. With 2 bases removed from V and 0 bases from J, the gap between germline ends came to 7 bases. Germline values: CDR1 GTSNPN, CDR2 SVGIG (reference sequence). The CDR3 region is CAWSRQMNTEAFF. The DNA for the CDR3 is TGTGCCTGGAGTCGACAGATGAACACTGAAGCTTTCTTT.

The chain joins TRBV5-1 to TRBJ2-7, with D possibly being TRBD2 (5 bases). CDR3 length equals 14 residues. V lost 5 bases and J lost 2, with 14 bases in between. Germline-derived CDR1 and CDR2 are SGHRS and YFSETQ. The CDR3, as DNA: TGCGCCAGCAGATCCGTCCTAGCTGCCTACGAGCAGTACTTC. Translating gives CASRSVLAAYEQYF.

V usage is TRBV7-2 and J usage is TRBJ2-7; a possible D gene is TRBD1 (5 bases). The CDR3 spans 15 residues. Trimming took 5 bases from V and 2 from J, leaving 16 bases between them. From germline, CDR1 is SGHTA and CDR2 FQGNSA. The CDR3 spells CASSEATAVAYEQYF. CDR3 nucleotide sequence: TGTGCCAGCAGCGAAGCGACAGCTGTTGCCTACGAGCAGTACTTC.

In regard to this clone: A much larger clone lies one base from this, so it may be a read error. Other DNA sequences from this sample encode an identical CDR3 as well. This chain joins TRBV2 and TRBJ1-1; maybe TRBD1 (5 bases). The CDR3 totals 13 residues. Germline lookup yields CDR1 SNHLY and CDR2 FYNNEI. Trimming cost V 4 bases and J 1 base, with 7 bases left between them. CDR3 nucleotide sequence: TGTGCCAGCAGTGGTCAGGGGAACACTGAAGCTTTCTTT. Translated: CASSGQGNTEAFF. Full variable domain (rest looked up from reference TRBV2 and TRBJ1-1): EPEVTQTPSHQVTQMGQEVILRCVPISNHLYFYWYRQILGQKVEFLVSFYNNEISEKSEIFDDQFSVERPDGSNFTLKIRSTKLEDSAMYFCASSGQGNTEAFFGQGTRLTVV.

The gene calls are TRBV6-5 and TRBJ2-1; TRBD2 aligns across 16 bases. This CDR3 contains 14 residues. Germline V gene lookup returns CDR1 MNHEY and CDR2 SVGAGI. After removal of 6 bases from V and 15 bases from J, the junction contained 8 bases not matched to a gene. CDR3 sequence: CASSPGTSGRAGFF. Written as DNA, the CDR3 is TGTGCCAGCAGCCCCGGGACTAGCGGGAGGGCAGGGTTCTTC.

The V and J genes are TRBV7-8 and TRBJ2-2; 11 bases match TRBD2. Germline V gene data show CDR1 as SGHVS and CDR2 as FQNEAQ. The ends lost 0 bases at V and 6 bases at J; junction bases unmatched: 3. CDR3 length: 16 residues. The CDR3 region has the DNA TGTGCCAGCAGCTTAGCGACTAGCGGGATCCCCGGGGAGCTGTTTTTT. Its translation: CASSLATSGIPGELFF.

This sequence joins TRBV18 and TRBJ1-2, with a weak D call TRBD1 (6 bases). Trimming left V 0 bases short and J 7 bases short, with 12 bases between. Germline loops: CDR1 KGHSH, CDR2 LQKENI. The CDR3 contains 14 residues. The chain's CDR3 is CASSPPQGLGGYTF. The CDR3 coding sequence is TGTGCCAGCTCACCACCCCAGGGGTTGGGTGGCTACACCTTC.

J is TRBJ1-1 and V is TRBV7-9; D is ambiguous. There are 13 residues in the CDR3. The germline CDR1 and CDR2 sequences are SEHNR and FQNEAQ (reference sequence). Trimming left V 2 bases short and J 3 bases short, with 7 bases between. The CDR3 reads CASSLNRDTEAFF. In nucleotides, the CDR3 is TGTGCCAGCAGCTTAAACAGAGACACTGAAGCTTTCTTT.

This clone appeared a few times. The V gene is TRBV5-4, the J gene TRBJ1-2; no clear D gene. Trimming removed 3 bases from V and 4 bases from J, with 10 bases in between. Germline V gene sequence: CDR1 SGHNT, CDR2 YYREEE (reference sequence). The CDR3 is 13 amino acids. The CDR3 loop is CASSSVESYGYTF. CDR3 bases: TGTGCCAGCAGCTCCGTGGAGAGCTATGGCTACACCTTC.

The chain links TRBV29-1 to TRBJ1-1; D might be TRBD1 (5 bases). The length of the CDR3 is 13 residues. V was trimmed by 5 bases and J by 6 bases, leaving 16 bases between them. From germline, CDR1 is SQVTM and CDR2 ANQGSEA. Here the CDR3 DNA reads TGCAGCGTTCAGAGACAGAAGAGCCCTGAAGCTTTCTTT. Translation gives CSVQRQKSPEAFF.